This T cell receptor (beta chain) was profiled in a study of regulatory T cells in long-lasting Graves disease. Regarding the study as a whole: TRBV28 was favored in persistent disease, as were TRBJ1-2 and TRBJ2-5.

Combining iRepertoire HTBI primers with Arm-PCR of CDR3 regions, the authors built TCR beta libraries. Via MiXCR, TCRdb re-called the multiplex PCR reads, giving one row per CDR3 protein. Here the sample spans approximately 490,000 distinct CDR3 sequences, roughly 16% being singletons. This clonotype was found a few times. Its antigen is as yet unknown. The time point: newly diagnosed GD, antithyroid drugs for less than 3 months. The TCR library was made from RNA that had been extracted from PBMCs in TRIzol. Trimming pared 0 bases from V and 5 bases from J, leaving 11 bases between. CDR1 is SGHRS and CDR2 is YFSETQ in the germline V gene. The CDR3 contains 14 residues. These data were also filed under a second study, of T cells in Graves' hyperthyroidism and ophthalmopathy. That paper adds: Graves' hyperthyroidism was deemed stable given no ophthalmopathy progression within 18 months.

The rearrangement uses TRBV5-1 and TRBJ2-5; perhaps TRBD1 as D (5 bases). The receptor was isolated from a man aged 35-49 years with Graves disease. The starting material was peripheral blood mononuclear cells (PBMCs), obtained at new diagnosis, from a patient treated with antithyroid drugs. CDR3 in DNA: TGCGCCAGCAGCTTGGTTCCAGGGTTGGAGACCCAGTACTTC. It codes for CASSLVPGLETQYF.